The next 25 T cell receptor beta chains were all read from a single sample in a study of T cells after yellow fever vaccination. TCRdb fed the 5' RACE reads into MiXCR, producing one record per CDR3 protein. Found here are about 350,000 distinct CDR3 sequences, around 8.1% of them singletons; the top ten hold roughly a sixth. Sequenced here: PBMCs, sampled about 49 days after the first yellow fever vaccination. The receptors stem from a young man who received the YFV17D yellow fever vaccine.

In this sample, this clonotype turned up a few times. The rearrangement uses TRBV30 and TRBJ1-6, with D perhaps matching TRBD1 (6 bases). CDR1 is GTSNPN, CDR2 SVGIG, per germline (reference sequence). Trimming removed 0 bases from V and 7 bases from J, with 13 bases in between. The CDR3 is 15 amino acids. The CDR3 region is CAWSVRGGANSPLHF. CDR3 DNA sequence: TGTGCCTGGAGTGTACGGGGGGGGGCAAATTCACCCCTCCACTTT. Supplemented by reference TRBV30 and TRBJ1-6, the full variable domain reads SQTIHQWPATLVQPVGSPLSLECTVEGTSNPNLYWYRQAAGRGLQLLFYSVGIGQISSEVPQNLSASRPQDRQFILSSKKLLLSDSGFYLCAWSVRGGANSPLHFGNGTRLTVT.

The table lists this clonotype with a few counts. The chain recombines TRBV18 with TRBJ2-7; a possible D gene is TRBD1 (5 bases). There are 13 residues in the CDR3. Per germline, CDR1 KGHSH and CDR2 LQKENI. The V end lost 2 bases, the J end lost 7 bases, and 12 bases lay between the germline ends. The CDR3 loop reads CASSPDWGREQYV. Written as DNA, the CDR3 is TGTGCCAGCTCACCAGATTGGGGCAGGGAGCAGTACGTC.

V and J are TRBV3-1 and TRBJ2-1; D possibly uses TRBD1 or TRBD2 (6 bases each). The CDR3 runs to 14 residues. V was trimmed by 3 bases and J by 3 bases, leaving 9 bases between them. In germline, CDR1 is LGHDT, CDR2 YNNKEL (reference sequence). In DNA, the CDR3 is TGTGCCAGCAGCCATAGGGGGGACTACAATGAGCAGTTCTTC. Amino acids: CASSHRGDYNEQFF.

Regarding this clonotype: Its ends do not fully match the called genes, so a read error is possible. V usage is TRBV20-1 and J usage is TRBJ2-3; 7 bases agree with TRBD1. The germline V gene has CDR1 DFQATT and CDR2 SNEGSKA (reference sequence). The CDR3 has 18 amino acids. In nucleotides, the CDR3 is TGCTGTGCTAGAGAGGGCCGACCGGGACAGCGTTACACAGATACGCAGTATTTT. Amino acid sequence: CCAREGRPGQRYTDTQYF.

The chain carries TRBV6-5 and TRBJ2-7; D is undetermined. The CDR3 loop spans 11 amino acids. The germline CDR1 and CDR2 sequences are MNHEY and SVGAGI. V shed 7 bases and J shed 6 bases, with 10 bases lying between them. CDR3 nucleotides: TGTGCCAGCACTCTCAGGAGCGAGCAGTACTTC. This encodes CASTLRSEQYF.

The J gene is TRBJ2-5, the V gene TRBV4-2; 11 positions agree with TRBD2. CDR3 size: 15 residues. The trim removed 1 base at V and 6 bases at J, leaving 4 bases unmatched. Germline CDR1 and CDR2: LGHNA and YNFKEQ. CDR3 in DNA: TGTGCCAGCAGCCAAGTAGCGGGGGGGTCGAAGACCCAGTACTTC. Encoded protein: CASSQVAGGSKTQYF.

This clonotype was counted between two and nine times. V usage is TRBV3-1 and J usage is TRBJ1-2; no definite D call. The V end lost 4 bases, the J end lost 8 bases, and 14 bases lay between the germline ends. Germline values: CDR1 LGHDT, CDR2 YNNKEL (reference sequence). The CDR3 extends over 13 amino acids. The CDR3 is CASSRLGVGGYTF. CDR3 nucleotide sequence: TGTGCCAGCAGCCGTTTGGGAGTAGGAGGCTACACCTTC.

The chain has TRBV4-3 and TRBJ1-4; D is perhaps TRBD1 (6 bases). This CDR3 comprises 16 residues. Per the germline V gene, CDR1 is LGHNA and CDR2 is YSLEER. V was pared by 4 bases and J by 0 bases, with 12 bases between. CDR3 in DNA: TGCGCCAGCAGCCGGCAACAGGGAGCAACTAATGAAAAACTGTTTTTT. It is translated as CASSRQQGATNEKLFF.

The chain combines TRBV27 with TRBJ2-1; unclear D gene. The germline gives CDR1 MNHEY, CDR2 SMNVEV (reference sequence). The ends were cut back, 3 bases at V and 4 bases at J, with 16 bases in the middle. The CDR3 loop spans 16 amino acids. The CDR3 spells CASSFGPRMDYNEQFF. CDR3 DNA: TGTGCCAGCAGTTTTGGGCCCCGGATGGATTACAATGAGCAGTTCTTC.

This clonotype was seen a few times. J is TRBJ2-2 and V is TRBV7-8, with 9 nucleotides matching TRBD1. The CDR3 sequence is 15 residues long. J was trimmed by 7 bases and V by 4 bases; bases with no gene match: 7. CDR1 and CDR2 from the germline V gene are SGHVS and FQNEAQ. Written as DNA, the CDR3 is TGTGCCAGCAGCTCCCACAGGGGGCTCGGCGGGGAGCTGTTTTTT. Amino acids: CASSSHRGLGGELFF. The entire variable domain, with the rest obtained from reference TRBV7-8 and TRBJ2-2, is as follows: GAGVSQSPRYKVAKRGQDVALRCDPISGHVSLFWYQQALGQGPEFLTYFQNEAQLDKSGLPSDRFFAERPEGSVSTLKIQRTQQEDSAVYLCASSSHRGLGGELFFGEGSRLTVL.

The CDR3 spells CSAGQINQPQHF. CDR3 nucleotide sequence: TGCAGTGCAGGACAGATTAATCAGCCCCAGCATTTT. J is TRBJ1-5 and V is TRBV20-1, with D tentatively TRBD1 (6 bases). This CDR3 is 12 amino acids long. Trimming removed 6 bases at V and 4 bases at J, with 10 bases between. Germline V gives CDR1 DFQATT, CDR2 SNEGSKA (reference sequence).

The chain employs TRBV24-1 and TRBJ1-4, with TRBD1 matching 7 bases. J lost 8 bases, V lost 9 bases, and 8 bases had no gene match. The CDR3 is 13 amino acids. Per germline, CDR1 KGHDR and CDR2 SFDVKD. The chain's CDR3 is CATFTGVDEKLFF. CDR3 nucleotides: TGTGCCACCTTTACAGGGGTCGACGAAAAACTGTTTTTT.

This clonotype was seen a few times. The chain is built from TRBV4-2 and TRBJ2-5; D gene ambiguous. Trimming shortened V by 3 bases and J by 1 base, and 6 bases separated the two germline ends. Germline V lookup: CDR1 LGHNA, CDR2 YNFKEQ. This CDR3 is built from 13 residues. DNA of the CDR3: TGTGCCAGCAGCCAGGTCCTCCAAGAGACCCAGTACTTC. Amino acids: CASSQVLQETQYF.

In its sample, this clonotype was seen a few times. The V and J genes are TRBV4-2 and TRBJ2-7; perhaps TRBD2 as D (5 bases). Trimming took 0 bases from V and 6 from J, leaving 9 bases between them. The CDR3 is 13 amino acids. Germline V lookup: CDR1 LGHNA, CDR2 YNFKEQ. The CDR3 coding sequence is TGTGCCAGCAGCCAAGAAGGTGGAGGCGAGCAGTACTTC. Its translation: CASSQEGGGEQYF.

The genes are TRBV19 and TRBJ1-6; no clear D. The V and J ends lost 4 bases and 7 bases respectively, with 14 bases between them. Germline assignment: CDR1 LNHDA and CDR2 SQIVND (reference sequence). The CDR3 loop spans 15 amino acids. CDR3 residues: CASSTMGDFNSPLHF. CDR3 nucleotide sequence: TGTGCCAGTAGTACAATGGGAGATTTCAATTCACCCCTCCACTTT.

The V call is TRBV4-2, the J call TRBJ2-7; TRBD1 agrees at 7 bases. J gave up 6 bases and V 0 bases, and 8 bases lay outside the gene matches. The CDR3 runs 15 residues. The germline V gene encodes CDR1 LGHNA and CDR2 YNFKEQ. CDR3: CASSQDRLTGSEQYV. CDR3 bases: TGTGCCAGCAGCCAAGATAGGCTGACAGGGAGCGAGCAGTACGTC.

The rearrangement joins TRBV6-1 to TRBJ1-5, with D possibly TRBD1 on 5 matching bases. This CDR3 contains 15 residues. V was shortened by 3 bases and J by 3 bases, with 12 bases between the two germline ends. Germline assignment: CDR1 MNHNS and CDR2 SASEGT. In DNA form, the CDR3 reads TGTGCCAGCAGTGACTATGGGGCCCTCAATCAGCCCCAGCATTTT. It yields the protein CASSDYGALNQPQHF.

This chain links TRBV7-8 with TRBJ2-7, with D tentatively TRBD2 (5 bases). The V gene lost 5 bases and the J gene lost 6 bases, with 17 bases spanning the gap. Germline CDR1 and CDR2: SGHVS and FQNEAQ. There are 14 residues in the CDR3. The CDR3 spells CASSLRSFGGEQYF. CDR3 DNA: TGTGCCAGCAGCCTTAGAAGTTTCGGAGGCGAGCAGTACTTC.

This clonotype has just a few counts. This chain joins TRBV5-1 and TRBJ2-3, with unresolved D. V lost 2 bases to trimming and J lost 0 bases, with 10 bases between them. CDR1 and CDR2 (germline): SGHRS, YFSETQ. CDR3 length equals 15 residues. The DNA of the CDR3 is TGCGCCAGCAGCTTAATGAGCTCTAGCACAGATACGCAGTATTTT. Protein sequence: CASSLMSSSTDTQYF.

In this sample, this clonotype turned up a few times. In DNA form, the CDR3 reads TGTGCCAGCAGCTTTTGGCATGGGGTAGCAGATACGCAGTATTTT. Protein sequence: CASSFWHGVADTQYF. V is TRBV7-9 and J is TRBJ2-3; D is unresolved. The CDR3 has 15 residues. CDR1 SEHNR and CDR2 FQNEAQ come from the germline V gene (reference sequence). The V end was cut by 3 bases, the J end by 4 bases, with 14 bases between.

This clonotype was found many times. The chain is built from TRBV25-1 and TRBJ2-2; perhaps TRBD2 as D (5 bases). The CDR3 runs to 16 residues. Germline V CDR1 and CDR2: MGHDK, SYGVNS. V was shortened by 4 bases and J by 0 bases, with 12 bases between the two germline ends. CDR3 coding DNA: TGTGCCAGCAGTGCTCGGGGTTACGCGAACACCGGGGAGCTGTTTTTT. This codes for CASSARGYANTGELFF.

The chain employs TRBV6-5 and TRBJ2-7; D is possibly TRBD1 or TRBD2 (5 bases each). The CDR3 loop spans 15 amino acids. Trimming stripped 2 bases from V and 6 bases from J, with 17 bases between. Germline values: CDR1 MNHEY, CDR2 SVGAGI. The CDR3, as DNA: TGTGCCAGCAGTTACCACCAGGGAGTGGGGTTCGAGCAGTACTTC. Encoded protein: CASSYHQGVGFEQYF.

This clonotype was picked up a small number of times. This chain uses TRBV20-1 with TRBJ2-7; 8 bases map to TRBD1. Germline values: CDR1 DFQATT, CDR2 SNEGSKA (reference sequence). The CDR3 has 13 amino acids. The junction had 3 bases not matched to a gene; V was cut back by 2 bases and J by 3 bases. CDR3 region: CSARPGQDYEQYV. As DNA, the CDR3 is TGCAGTGCTAGACCGGGACAGGACTACGAGCAGTACGTC.

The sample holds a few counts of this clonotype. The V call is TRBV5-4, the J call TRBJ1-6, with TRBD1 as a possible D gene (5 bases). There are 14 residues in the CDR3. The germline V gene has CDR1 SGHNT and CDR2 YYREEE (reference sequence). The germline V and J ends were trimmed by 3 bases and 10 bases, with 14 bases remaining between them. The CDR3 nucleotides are TGTGCCAGCAGCTGGGGGGGTTCAGGATCACCCCTCCACTTT. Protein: CASSWGGSGSPLHF.

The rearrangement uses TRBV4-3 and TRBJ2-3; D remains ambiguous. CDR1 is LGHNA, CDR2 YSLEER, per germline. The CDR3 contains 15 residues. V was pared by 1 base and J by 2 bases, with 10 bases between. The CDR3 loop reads CASSQGFSHTDTQYF. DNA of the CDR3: TGCGCCAGCAGCCAAGGTTTCTCTCACACAGATACGCAGTATTTT.